These 21 T cell receptor beta chains originate from one sample sequenced in a study of cytomegalovirus exposure and HLA in healthy donors (TCRdb year 2017). The receptor library was made with the immunoSEQ multiplex PCR assay. The multiplex PCR relied on a mix of 60 forward primers for TCR Vbeta segments and 13 reverse primers for TCR Jbeta segments. The source is immuneACCESS, and TCRdb retained only in-frame sequences with V and J called. Part of the clones is not carried over; for the studies checked, unresolved V genes explain less than half of this, and the remainder is unexplained. Recorded for this sample are about 130,000 clones; around 80% of them occurred a single time. The ten top clones hold over 2% of the sample. The sample taken for sequencing was PBMCs. These receptors all come from a man aged 25 to 40 in good health and CMV-seronegative.

The chain has TRBV5-6 and TRBJ1-2; D not resolved. The CDR3 length is 12 residues. The germline V gene encodes CDR1 SGHDT and CDR2 YYEEEE. The V gene lost 1 base and the J gene lost 4 bases, with 5 bases spanning the gap. Here the CDR3 DNA reads TGTGCCAGCAGCTTGTTCAGCTATGGCTACACCTTC. As protein: CASSLFSYGYTF.

The chain combines TRBV6-5 with TRBJ2-7, with 9 bases identical to TRBD2. The V gene's germline CDR1 is MNHEY and CDR2 SVGAGI. CDR3 length equals 15 residues. V shed 6 bases, J shed 0 bases, and the junction held 6 bases outside the gene matches. The chain's CDR3 is CASSPGLAFSYEQYF. DNA for the CDR3: TGTGCCAGCAGCCCCGGACTAGCGTTCTCCTACGAGCAGTACTTC.

This chain links TRBV27 with TRBJ2-7; 7 bases line up with TRBD1. The CDR3 totals 14 residues. CDR1 and CDR2 from the germline V gene are MNHEY and SMNVEV (reference sequence). With V trimmed by 5 bases and J by 6 bases, 10 bases remained unmatched. The CDR3 coding sequence is TGTGCCAGCAGTCCTACAGGGGTGAGAGGCGAGCAGTACTTC. Residues: CASSPTGVRGEQYF.

The rearrangement joins TRBV9 to TRBJ2-7, with 11 bases matching TRBD1. Trimming took 7 bases from V and 4 from J; bases not matched to a gene: 7. CDR1 SGDLS and CDR2 YYNGEE come from the germline V gene. The CDR3 has 14 amino acids. The CDR3 loop reads CASSSGTGGYEQYF. The CDR3 DNA is TGTGCCAGCTCCTCCGGGACAGGGGGGTACGAGCAGTACTTC.

The chain carries TRBV5-1 and TRBJ1-1; tentative D call: TRBD1 (6 bases). This CDR3 has 14 amino acids. V gave up 4 bases and J gave up 1 base, with 11 bases separating them. CDR1 is SGHRS, CDR2 YFSETQ, per germline. The CDR3 sequence is CASSIVDRNTEAFF. The CDR3 DNA reads TGCGCCAGCAGCATAGTGGACAGGAACACTGAAGCTTTCTTT.

The chain is built from TRBV6-6 and TRBJ2-5; 11 bases line up with TRBD2. The J call is in doubt because the DNA end fits TRBJ2-7 better. The CDR3 is made up of 15 amino acids. The germline gives CDR1 MNHNY, CDR2 SVGAGI (reference sequence). Here the CDR3 reads CASSYSDSGRGEQYF. The CDR3 DNA sequence: TGTGCCAGCAGTTACTCTGATAGCGGGAGGGGCGAGCAGTACTTC.

The V call is TRBV15, the J call TRBJ2-5, with D possibly being TRBD1 (6 bases). Per the germline V gene, CDR1 is LNHNV and CDR2 is YYDKDF (reference sequence). The CDR3 consists of 14 residues. Trimming took off 1 base at V and 4 bases at J, with 10 bases between the two ends. The CDR3 is CATSRAAGVETQYF. Written as DNA, the CDR3 is TGTGCCACCAGCAGAGCCGCAGGGGTAGAGACCCAGTACTTC.

The CDR3, as DNA: TGCGCCAGCAGCCAAGATTTGCTAGCGGGTTACAATGAGCAGTTCTTC. It yields the protein CASSQDLLAGYNEQFF. The chain links TRBV4-1 to TRBJ2-1; 8 nucleotides line up with TRBD2. The CDR3 runs 16 residues. V was clipped by 0 bases and J by 4 bases; unmatched bases: 5. Per germline, CDR1 MGHRA and CDR2 YSYEKL.

This chain connects TRBV29-1 to TRBJ2-2, with 10 bases aligning to TRBD1. The germline CDR1 and CDR2 sequences are SQVTM and ANQGSEA. CDR3 length equals 14 residues. V lost 2 bases, J lost 5 bases, and 2 bases stayed unmatched. The CDR3 nucleotides read TGCAGCGTTGAAAGACAGGGGGCGACCGGGGAGCTGTTTTTT. Protein product: CSVERQGATGELFF.

This rearrangement joins TRBV5-6 to TRBJ2-3, with 7 bases identical to TRBD1. The CDR3 covers 16 residues. J was trimmed by 1 base and V by 4 bases; bases with no gene match: 9. Germline V gene data show CDR1 as SGHDT and CDR2 as YYEEEE. The CDR3 here is CASSPVDRAGTDTQYF. For the CDR3, the DNA is TGTGCCAGCAGCCCGGTAGACAGGGCTGGCACAGATACGCAGTATTTT.

V and J are TRBV5-1 and TRBJ2-5; 7 bases map to TRBD1. V trimming: 3 bases; J trimming: 4 bases; junction bases outside the gene matches: 9. Germline V gene lookup returns CDR1 SGHRS and CDR2 YFSETQ. CDR3 length equals 15 residues. The CDR3 bases are TGCGCCAGCAGCTCATCAGGGGGTCGAGGAGAGACCCAGTACTTC. It encodes CASSSSGGRGETQYF.

This chain links TRBV5-3 with TRBJ2-2; 9 positions match TRBD1. TRBV5-3 is flagged as an ORF with uncertain function. The CDR3 consists of 16 residues. The V segment lost 2 bases and the J segment 4 bases; nucleotides outside the gene matches: 6. The CDR3 reads CARSFHYRGPTGELFF. The CDR3 nucleotides read TGTGCCAGAAGCTTCCATTACAGGGGGCCCACCGGGGAGCTGTTTTTT.

The J gene is TRBJ2-3, the V gene TRBV29-1; the match to TRBD1 covers 7 bases. The germline CDR1 and CDR2 sequences are SQVTM and ANQGSEA. The CDR3 is 15 amino acids. V lost 7 bases, J lost 1 base, and 11 bases stayed unmatched. This CDR3 reads CSGETGSWGTDTQYF. The CDR3 DNA sequence: TGCAGCGGGGAGACAGGGTCCTGGGGCACAGATACGCAGTATTTT.

The gene calls are TRBV6-1 and TRBJ1-2; 8 bases are a match to TRBD1. Germline values: CDR1 MNHNS, CDR2 SASEGT. The CDR3 length is 13 residues. V shed 3 bases, J shed 8 bases, and the junction held 5 bases outside the gene matches. The CDR3 is CASSEWTGRGYTF. The CDR3 bases are TGTGCCAGCAGTGAGTGGACAGGGAGAGGCTACACCTTC.

V usage is TRBV28 and J usage is TRBJ2-7, with 8 bases matching TRBD2. This CDR3 region has 16 residues. After removal of 7 bases from V and 3 bases from J, the junction contained 14 bases not matched to a gene. Germline CDR1 and CDR2: MDHEN and SYDVKM. The CDR3 DNA reads TGTGCCAGCAACCTGCCGGGGGGGCATTTCGGCTACGAGCAGTACTTC. Amino acids: CASNLPGGHFGYEQYF.

The V and J genes are TRBV28 and TRBJ1-4, with D possibly TRBD1 on 6 matching bases. This CDR3 has 15 residues. V was clipped by 5 bases and J by 0 bases, with 10 bases between them. CDR1 is MDHEN, CDR2 SYDVKM, per germline. The CDR3 is CASSTQGPTNEKLFF. Written as DNA, the CDR3 is TGTGCCAGCAGTACACAGGGTCCAACTAATGAAAAACTGTTTTTT.

The rearrangement joins TRBV7-2 to TRBJ2-1; TRBD2 agrees at 10 bases. The J segment lost 0 bases and the V segment lost 1 base, leaving 3 bases of the junction unmatched. There are 17 residues in the CDR3. Germline CDR1 SGHTA, CDR2 FQGNSA. The CDR3 DNA sequence: TGTGCCAGCAGCTTAGTAGCGGGAGGCCTCTCCTACAATGAGCAGTTCTTC. This translates into CASSLVAGGLSYNEQFF.

The V and J genes are TRBV6-1 and TRBJ2-7; 7 bases match TRBD2. Germline V CDR1 and CDR2: MNHNS, SASEGT. The CDR3 spans 11 residues. The CDR3 loop reads CVGRRDYEQYF. Here the CDR3 DNA reads TGTGTCGGGAGGAGGGACTACGAGCAGTACTTC.

The chain uses TRBV7-2 and TRBJ2-7, with 7 bases that match TRBD1. V lost 1 base and J lost 2; bases outside the gene matches: 5. The CDR3 has 15 amino acids. Germline loops: CDR1 SGHTA, CDR2 FQGNSA. The CDR3 nucleotides read TGTGCCAGCAGCTTAGGGTCCGGGACAGCCTACGAGCAGTACTTC. Its protein is CASSLGSGTAYEQYF.

V is TRBV5-6 and J is TRBJ2-7; tentatively, D is TRBD2 (6 bases). In germline, CDR1 is SGHDT, CDR2 YYEEEE. This CDR3 contains 15 residues. Trimming shortened V by 4 bases and J by 3 bases, and 17 bases separated the two germline ends. The CDR3, as DNA: TGTGCCAGCAGCCCTATAGGGCGGGGATTCTACGAGCAGTACTTC. Translated: CASSPIGRGFYEQYF.

This chain joins TRBV27 and TRBJ2-3; TRBD2 aligns across 7 bases. The V and J ends lost 3 bases and 3 bases, in that order; junction bases with no gene match: 6. Germline-derived CDR1 and CDR2 are MNHEY and SMNVEV (reference sequence). This CDR3 has 15 residues. The CDR3 loop is CASSFMAGVTDTQYF. The DNA for the CDR3 is TGTGCCAGCAGTTTTATGGCGGGAGTTACAGATACGCAGTATTTT.